This TCR beta chain appears in the sequencing data of a study of human T cells and chemical hapten exposure. The study's findings and limits: Counts of expanded TCRs (at PT1) showed a positive correlation with patch test score.

Germline loops: CDR1 MDHEN, CDR2 SYDVKM. Trimming removed 4 bases at V and 6 bases at J, with 26 bases between. This CDR3 has 18 residues. MiXCR was run by TCRdb on the RACE reads, yielding one entry per CDR3 protein. Here the sample spans 95,000 to 130,000 distinct CDR3 sequences, around an eighth being singletons. Many counts were recorded for this clonotype. Its antigen is as yet unknown. Indicated time point: patch test 1, 2 weeks after DPC sensitization. Documented treatment: therapeutic diphenylcyclopropenone sensitization with weekly scalp DPC. Participating donors were patients with alopecia, aged 18 to 70 years, considered appropriate candidates for DPC.

This TCR was recovered from a woman aged 50 to 65 with alopecia areata. Some clones in this sample may be carry-over from other donors' samples. The sequencing used whole blood, collected in connection with sensitization to the hapten diphenylcyclopropenone (DPC). The chain uses TRBV28 and TRBJ2-3; D tentatively reads TRBD1 or TRBD2 (6 bases each). This CDR3 reads CASSYLGGGPLLSDTQYF. In DNA form, the CDR3 reads TGTGCCAGCAGTTATCTAGGAGGGGGGCCCCTATTATCCGATACGCAGTATTTT.